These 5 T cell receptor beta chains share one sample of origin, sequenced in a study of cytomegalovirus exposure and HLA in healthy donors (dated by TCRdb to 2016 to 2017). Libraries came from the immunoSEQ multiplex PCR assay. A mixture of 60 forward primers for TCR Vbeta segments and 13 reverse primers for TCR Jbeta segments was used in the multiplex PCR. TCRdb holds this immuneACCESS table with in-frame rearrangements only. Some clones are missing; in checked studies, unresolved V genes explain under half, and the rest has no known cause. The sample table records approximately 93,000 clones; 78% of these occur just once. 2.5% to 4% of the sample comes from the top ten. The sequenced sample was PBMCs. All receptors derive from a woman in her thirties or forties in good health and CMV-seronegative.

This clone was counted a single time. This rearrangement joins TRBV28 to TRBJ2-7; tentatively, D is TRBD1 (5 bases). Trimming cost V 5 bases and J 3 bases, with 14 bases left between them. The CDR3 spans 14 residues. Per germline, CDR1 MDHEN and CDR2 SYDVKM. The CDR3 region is CASSLPTTDYEQYF. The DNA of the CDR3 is TGTGCCAGCAGTCTCCCAACGACAGACTACGAGCAGTACTTC.

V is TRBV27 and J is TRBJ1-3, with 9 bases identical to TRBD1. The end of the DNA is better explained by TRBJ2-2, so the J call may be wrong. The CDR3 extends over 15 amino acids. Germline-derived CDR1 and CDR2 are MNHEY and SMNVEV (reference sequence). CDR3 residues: CASSIDRGITGELFF. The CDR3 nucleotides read TGTGCCAGCAGCATAGACAGGGGGATCACCGGGGAGCTGTTTTTT.

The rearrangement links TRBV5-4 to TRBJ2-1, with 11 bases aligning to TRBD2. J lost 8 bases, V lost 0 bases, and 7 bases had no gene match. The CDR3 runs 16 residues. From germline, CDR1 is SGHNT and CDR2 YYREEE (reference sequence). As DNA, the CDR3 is TGTGCCAGCAGCTTGGGGACTAGCGGGTTGCAAGATGAGCAGTTCTTC. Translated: CASSLGTSGLQDEQFF.

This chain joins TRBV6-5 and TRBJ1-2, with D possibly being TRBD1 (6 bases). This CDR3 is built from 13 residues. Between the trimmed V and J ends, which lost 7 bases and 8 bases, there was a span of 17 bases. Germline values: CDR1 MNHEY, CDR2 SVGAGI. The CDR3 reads CASTGLGTRGYTF. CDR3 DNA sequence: TGTGCCAGCACTGGGCTAGGGACAAGGGGCTACACCTTC.

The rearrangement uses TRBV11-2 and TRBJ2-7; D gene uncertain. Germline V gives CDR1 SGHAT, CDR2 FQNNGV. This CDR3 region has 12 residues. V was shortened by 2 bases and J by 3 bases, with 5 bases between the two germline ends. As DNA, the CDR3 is TGTGCCAGCAGCTTAAACGGCTACGAGCAGTACTTC. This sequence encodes CASSLNGYEQYF. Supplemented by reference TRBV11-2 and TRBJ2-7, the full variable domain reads EAGVAQSPRYKIIEKRQSVAFWCNPISGHATLYWYQQILGQGPKLLIQFQNNGVVDDSQLPKDRFSAERLKGVDSTLKIQPAKLEDSAVYLCASSLNGYEQYFGPGTRLTVT.